This TCR beta chain was profiled in a study of shared clonotypes between healthy human individuals. Study-wide context: Ranging from 18 to 49 in age, donors were a couple of women and a few men. General observations from the study: The four-donor shared clonotypes exceeded non-shared clonotypes in generation probability, with non-shared ones scoring lower.

Naive CD8 isolation took CD45RO-negative cells positively selected for CCR7 and excluded terminally differentiated effector memory CD45RA+ cells. Profiled with immunoSEQ multiplex PCR; TCRdb holds only in-frame clones, not every one. Seen here are roughly 2,000,000 clones, over 85% observed once, and the top ten hold over 1.5%. As concerns this clone: The antigen remains undetermined.

Sequenced material: naive CD8+ T cells from PBMCs. This clonotype originated in a man aged 18 to 29 in good health. Some clones in this sample may be carry-over from other donors' samples.

Written as DNA, the CDR3 is TGCAGCGTCACCCTCGACAGGGTGGACACCTTC. Translation gives CSVTLDRVDTF. V usage is TRBV29-1 and J usage is TRBJ1-2, with 7 nucleotides matching TRBD1. V lost 6 bases and J lost 12; bases outside the gene matches: 10. Looked up from germline, CDR1 is SQVTM and CDR2 is ANQGSEA. The CDR3 contains 11 residues.